This TCR beta chain was obtained from a study of cytotoxic CD8 clonotypes in ibrutinib-treated CLL. Study results and caveats: Sustained-remission and progressing patients had unequal sampling times.

Method: immunoSEQ multiplex PCR; TCRdb's copy keeps in-frame clones and lacks some. The sample lists 140,000 or so clones, around 80% seen once, with roughly 13% in the top ten. The CDR3 sequence is 14 residues long. Trimming cost V 6 bases and J 8 bases, with 20 bases left between them. Looked up from germline, CDR1 is SGHNT and CDR2 is YYREEE (reference sequence). Comments on this clone: What it binds is not known.

This clonotype was sampled from a human donor with chronic lymphocytic leukemia. The V call is TRBV5-4, the J call TRBJ1-2; D unclear. The source material was PBMCs, sampled after 12 months of ibrutinib treatment. CDR3 sequence: CASTVIGRTSGYTF. CDR3 in DNA: TGTGCCAGCACCGTGATAGGACGGACTAGCGGCTACACCTTC.